Following are 10 T cell receptor beta chains from one sample sequenced in a study of early T cells in non-severe SARS-CoV-2 infection. Each CDR3 protein gets one entry after TCRdb re-called the 5' RACE reads with MiXCR. The data hold about 31,000 distinct CDR3 sequences, with roughly 5.3% observed a single time. The sample consisted of whole blood. The receptors stem from an adult who was a healthcare worker with PCR-confirmed SARS-CoV-2 infection or an uninfected control (not recorded which).

In its sample, this clonotype was seen many times. The chain employs TRBV21-1 and TRBJ2-5; TRBD1, the table's D call, lacks a check against the DNA. TRBV21-1 is designated a pseudogene. CDR3 size: 14 residues. This chain's CDR3 is CASSRDPIQETQYF. DNA of the CDR3: TGTGCCAGCAGCAGGGACCCAATCCAAGAGACCCAGTACTTC.

The CDR3 region is CSVREGSGTEAFF. The CDR3 nucleotides are TGCAGCGTACGTGAGGGATCGGGCACTGAAGCTTTCTTT. V and J are TRBV29-1 and TRBJ1-1; D not certain. CDR3 length: 13 amino acids. Trimming cost V 6 bases and J 4 bases, with 15 bases left between them. Per germline, CDR1 SQVTM and CDR2 ANQGSEA.

The rearrangement links TRBV6-1 to TRBJ2-5, with D hard to call. With 2 bases removed from V and 1 base from J, the gap between germline ends came to 8 bases. The CDR3 has 14 residues. Germline V gene lookup returns CDR1 MNHNS and CDR2 SASEGT. CDR3 sequence: CASSELGAQETQYF. The CDR3 DNA is TGTGCCAGCAGTGAATTAGGAGCCCAAGAGACCCAGTACTTC.

The V and J genes are TRBV5-1 and TRBJ2-7; perhaps TRBD2 as D (6 bases). Per the germline V gene, CDR1 is SGHRS and CDR2 is YFSETQ. There are 14 residues in the CDR3. Trimming removed 2 bases at V and 6 bases at J, with 15 bases between. In nucleotides, the CDR3 is TGCGCCAGCAGCTTTGGCGGGGCAGGGCGCGAGCAGTACTTC. It codes for CASSFGGAGREQYF.

The chain carries TRBV5-1 and TRBJ1-2, with a weak D call TRBD1 (6 bases). This CDR3 region has 17 residues. Germline loops: CDR1 SGHRS, CDR2 YFSETQ. V was trimmed by 0 bases and J by 0 bases, leaving 15 bases between them. The CDR3 DNA reads as TGCGCCAGCAGCTTGGTCGTTGCGCAGGGGACTAACTATGGCTACACCTTC. This encodes CASSLVVAQGTNYGYTF.

The chain joins TRBV19 to TRBJ2-6, with D hard to call. V lost 6 bases to trimming and J lost 2 bases, with 8 bases between them. This CDR3 spans 14 amino acids. From germline, CDR1 is LNHDA and CDR2 SQIVND (reference sequence). Written as DNA, the CDR3 is TGTGCCAGTAGCCCCGCTACTGGGGCCAACGTCCTGACTTTC. Its translation is CASSPATGANVLTF.

This clonotype has just a few counts. The chain carries TRBV5-4 and TRBJ1-1; TRBD1 matches at 11 bases. J gave up 1 base and V 7 bases, and 9 bases lay outside the gene matches. In germline, CDR1 is SGHNT, CDR2 YYREEE (reference sequence). The CDR3 has 16 amino acids. The CDR3: CASLSGQGAGNTEAFF. The CDR3 DNA is TGTGCCAGCCTCTCCGGACAGGGGGCTGGGAACACTGAAGCTTTCTTT.

The chain has TRBV7-6 and TRBJ2-1; 8 bases agree with TRBD2. The CDR3 is 16 residues long. Germline V lookup: CDR1 SGHVS, CDR2 FNYEAQ. After removal of 5 bases from V and 7 bases from J, the junction contained 13 bases not matched to a gene. The CDR3 reads CASSPGSSGASNEQFF. The DNA of the CDR3 is TGTGCCAGCAGCCCCGGAAGTAGCGGGGCGTCTAATGAGCAGTTCTTC.

In this sample, this clonotype turned up many times. The chain has TRBV11-2 and TRBJ1-1; 7 positions match TRBD1. The CDR3 loop spans 16 amino acids. Germline lookup yields CDR1 SGHAT and CDR2 FQNNGV. The V segment lost 5 bases and the J segment 0 bases; nucleotides outside the gene matches: 9. CDR3 sequence: CASSRRDSQMNTEAFF. CDR3 coding DNA: TGTGCCAGCAGCCGGCGGGACAGTCAAATGAACACTGAAGCTTTCTTT.

The chain links TRBV28 to TRBJ2-1; maybe TRBD1 (5 bases). Trimming left V 6 bases short and J 8 bases short, with 20 bases between. Germline loops: CDR1 MDHEN, CDR2 SYDVKM. The CDR3 sequence is 15 residues long. CDR3 nucleotide sequence: TGTGCCAGCAGCCGACAAGGGGCGAAGATTTATGAGCAGTTCTTC. Translating it yields CASSRQGAKIYEQFF. The variable domain in full, completed from reference TRBV28 and TRBJ2-1, reads DVKVTQSSRYLVKRTGEKVFLECVQDMDHENMFWYRQDPGLGLRLIYFSYDVKMKEKGDIPEGYSVSREKKERFSLILESASTNQTSMYLCASSRQGAKIYEQFFGPGTRLTVL.